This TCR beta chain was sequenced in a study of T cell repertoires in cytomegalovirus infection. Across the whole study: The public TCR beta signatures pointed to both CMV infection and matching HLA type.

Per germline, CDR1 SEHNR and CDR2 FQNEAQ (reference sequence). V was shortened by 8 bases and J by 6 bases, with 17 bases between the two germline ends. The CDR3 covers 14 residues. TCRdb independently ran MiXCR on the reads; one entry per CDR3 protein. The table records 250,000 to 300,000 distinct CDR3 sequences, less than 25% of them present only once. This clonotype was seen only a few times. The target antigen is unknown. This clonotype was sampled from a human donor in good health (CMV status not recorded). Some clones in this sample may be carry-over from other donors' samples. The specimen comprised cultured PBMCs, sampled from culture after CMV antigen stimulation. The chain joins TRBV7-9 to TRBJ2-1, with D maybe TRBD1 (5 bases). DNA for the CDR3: TGTGCCAGCGCCAGTCAGGGTACAGGCAATGAGCAGTTCTTC. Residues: CASASQGTGNEQFF.